This TCR beta chain was sequenced for a study of CD8 T cells in Susac syndrome. The authors reverse transcribed roughly 0.5 to 1 ug RNA with random hexamers. TCRdb reprocessed the immunoSEQ multiplex PCR reads via MiXCR and lists one record per CDR3 protein. The data hold approximately 120,000 distinct CDR3 sequences, with around 96% observed a single time. Germline CDR1 reads SNHLY; CDR2 reads FYNNEI. There are 14 residues in the CDR3. V gave up 7 bases and J gave up 3 bases, with 14 bases separating them. The rearrangement uses TRBV2 and TRBJ2-3, with D maybe TRBD1 (6 bases). The TCR was taken from a human donor in good health. Sequenced material: CD4+ T cells from PBMCs. CDR3 sequence reads: CASTPQGNTDTQYF. Here the CDR3 DNA reads TGTGCCAGCACCCCCCAGGGGAATACAGATACGCAGTATTTT.